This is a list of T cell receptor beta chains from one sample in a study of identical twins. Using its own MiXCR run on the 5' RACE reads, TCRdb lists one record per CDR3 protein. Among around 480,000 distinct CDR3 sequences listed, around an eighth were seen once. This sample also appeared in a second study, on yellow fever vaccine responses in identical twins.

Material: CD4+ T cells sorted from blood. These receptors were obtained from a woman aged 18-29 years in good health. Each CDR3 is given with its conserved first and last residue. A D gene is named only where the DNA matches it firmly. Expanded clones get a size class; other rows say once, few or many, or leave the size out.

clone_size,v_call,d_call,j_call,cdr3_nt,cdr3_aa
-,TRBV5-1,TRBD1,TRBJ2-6,TGCGCCAGCAGCTTGGCCCTCCCGGGACAGGGGGCTGGGGCCAACGTCCTGACTTTC,CASSLALPGQGAGANVLTF
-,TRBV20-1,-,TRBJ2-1,TGCAGTGCCAAGGGGGGTATAGGTGAGCAGTTCTTC,CSAKGGIGEQFF
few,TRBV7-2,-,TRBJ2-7,TGTGCCAGCAGCCCTCTAGGTGGGTCCCAGTACGAGCAGTACTTC,CASSPLGGSQYEQYF
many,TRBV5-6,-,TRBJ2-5,TGTGCCAGTTGGTACCAAGAGACCCAGTACTTC,CASWYQETQYF
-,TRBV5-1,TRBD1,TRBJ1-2,TGCGCCAGCAGCTCCAACCGCGGGACAGGGGCTCATGGCTACACCTTC,CASSSNRGTGAHGYTF
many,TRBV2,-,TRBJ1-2,TGTGCCAGCAGTCTTGCCCCGGGTGGCTACACCTTC,CASSLAPGGYTF
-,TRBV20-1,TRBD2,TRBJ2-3,TGCAGTGCCGCCACCCGAACTAGCGTTGCAGATACGCAGTATTTT,CSAATRTSVADTQYF
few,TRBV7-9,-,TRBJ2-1,TGTGCCAGCAGCTTATCAGGGGCTTACGGTGAGCAGTTCTTC,CASSLSGAYGEQFF
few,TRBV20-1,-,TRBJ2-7,TGCAGTGCTAGGGTTGGAGTCTACGAGCAGTACTTC,CSARVGVYEQYF
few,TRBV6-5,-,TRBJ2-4,TGTGCCAGCAGTTACGACTTTCGTTCTCTAGCCAAAAACATTCAGTACTTC,CASSYDFRSLAKNIQYF
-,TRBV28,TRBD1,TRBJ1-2,TGTGCCAGCAGTTTATTTGGGCCGGGACAGGGGCGTTTGGATGGCTACACCTTC,CASSLFGPGQGRLDGYTF
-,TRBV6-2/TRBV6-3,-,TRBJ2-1,-,CASSYSRFGGGTLKRFF
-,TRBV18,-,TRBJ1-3,TGTGCCAGCTCACCTCGGGCCGAAGGAAACACCATATATTTT,CASSPRAEGNTIYF
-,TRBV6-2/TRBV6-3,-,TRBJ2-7,TGTGCCAGCAGTTACTCGGGAGTTATCTCCTACGAGCAGTACTTC,CASSYSGVISYEQYF
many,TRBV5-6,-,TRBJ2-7,TGTGCCAGCAGCCTACGCTCCTACGAGCAGTACTTC,CASSLRSYEQYF
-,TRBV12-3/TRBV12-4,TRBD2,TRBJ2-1,TGTGCCAGCACTTTCCCACTAGCGGGGGGACAGGGGGAGCAGTTCTTC,CASTFPLAGGQGEQFF
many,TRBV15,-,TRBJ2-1,TGTGCCACCAGCAGTCACGGGTTCAATGAGCAGTTCTTC,CATSSHGFNEQFF
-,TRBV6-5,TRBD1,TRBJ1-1,TGTGCCAGCATTTACAGGGGTGGTGAAGCTTTCTTT,CASIYRGGEAFF
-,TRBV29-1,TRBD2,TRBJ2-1,TGCAGCGTTGAACTAGCGGACTACAATGAGCAGTTCTTC,CSVELADYNEQFF
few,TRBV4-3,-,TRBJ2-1,TGCGCCAGCAGCCAAGGGGTAGCGAAGCAGTTCTTC,CASSQGVAKQFF
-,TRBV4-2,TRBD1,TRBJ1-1,TGTGCCAGCAGCCAAGATGGGGCAGGGGGGAACACTGAAGCTTTCTTT,CASSQDGAGGNTEAFF
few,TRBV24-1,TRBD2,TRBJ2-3,TGTGCCACCAGTCCAGCGGGGGGGTCCACAGATACGCAGTATTTT,CATSPAGGSTDTQYF
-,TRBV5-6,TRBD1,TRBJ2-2,TGTGCCAGCAGCGTGTGGACAGGGACGAACACCGGGGAGCTGTTTTTT,CASSVWTGTNTGELFF
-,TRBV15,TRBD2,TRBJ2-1,TGTGCCACCGCTGGGGGGACTAGCGGGGCCTGGAATGAGCAGTTCTTC,CATAGGTSGAWNEQFF
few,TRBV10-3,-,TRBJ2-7,TGTGCCAGCCAAATGCAGGGCTACGAGCAGTACTTC,CASQMQGYEQYF
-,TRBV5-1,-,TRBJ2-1,TGCGCCAGCAGCTTTTCCCCATACAATGAGCAGTTCTTC,CASSFSPYNEQFF
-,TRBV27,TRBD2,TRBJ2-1,TGTGCCAGCAGTCCCACTCGGGGGAATAGCGGGGGGATGAGCTCCTACAATGAGCAGTTCTTC,CASSPTRGNSGGMSSYNEQFF
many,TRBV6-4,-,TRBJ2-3,TGTGCCAGCAGTGCGACGACGCTCCTCACAGATACGCAGTATTTT,CASSATTLLTDTQYF
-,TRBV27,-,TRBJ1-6,TGTGCCAGCAGGGGGTCAGGGGAGGATCCGCCCCTCCACTTT,CASRGSGEDPPLHF
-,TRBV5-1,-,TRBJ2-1,TGCGCCAGCAGCTTGGGAGGGGATAGGAATGAGCAGTTCTTC,CASSLGGDRNEQFF
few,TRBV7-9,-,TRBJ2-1,TGTGCCAGCAGCGAAAGCGGTTACAATGAGCAGTTCTTC,CASSESGYNEQFF
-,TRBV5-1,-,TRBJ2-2,TGCGCCAGCAGCTTGTTCAGGGAGGCCGGGGAGCTGTTTTTT,CASSLFREAGELFF
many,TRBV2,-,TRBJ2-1,TGTGCCAGCAGTTTAACCCTTCTGGGCAATGAGCAGTTCTTC,CASSLTLLGNEQFF
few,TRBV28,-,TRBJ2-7,TGTGCCAGCAGTTCGCCCGGGACTCTCTACGAGCAGTACTTC,CASSSPGTLYEQYF
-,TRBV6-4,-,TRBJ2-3,TGTGCCAGCAACCAGGAGGGGCGAACCACAGATACGCAGTATTTT,CASNQEGRTTDTQYF
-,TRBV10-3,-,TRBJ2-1,TGTGCCATCAGCCTACAGGGCAATGAGCAGTTCTTC,CAISLQGNEQFF
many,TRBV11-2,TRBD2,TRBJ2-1,TGTGCCAGCAGCTTACGATCGGTACTAGCGGGGGGGCCTCTCAATGAGCAGTTCTTC,CASSLRSVLAGGPLNEQFF
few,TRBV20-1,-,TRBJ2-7,TGCAGTGCTAGACCTATCAATGGAGACAGGGACTTCTGGTCCCACGAGCAGTACTTC,CSARPINGDRDFWSHEQYF
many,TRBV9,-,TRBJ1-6,TGTGCCAGCAGCGTTGGCGGCAGCACCCTCCACTTT,CASSVGGSTLHF
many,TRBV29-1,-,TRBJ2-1,TGCAGCGTTAATCCAGGGTTTGCATACAATGAGCAGTTCTTC,CSVNPGFAYNEQFF
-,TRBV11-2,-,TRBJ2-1,TGTGCCAGCAGTCAAAGGGGGGAACTCTACAATGAGCAGTTCTTC,CASSQRGELYNEQFF
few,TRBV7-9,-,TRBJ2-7,TGTGCCAGCAGCTTATCCGGGGGCGCCGAGCAGTACTTC,CASSLSGGAEQYF
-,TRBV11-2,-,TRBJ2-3,TGTGCCAGCAGCTCCCTGACAGGGAGGACAGATACGCAGTATTTT,CASSSLTGRTDTQYF
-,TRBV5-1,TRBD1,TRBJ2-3,TGCGCCAGCACGGGACAGGGAAGCACAGATACGCAGTATTTT,CASTGQGSTDTQYF
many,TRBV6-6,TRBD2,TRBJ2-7,TGTGCCAACAAGCGGGAGGGTAGCCACGAGCAGTACTTC,CANKREGSHEQYF
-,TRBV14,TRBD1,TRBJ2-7,TGTGCCAGCAGCCTCAGGACAGGGGGTATTAACGAGCAGTACTTC,CASSLRTGGINEQYF
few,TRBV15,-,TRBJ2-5,TGTGCCACCAGCCGTAAGAGGGAAGAGACCCAGTACTTC,CATSRKREETQYF
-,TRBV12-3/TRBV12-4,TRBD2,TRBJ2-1,TGTGCCAGCAGTTTAGAACTAGCGGGGGGCACCTACAATGAGCAGTTCTTC,CASSLELAGGTYNEQFF
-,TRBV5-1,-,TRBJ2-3,TGCGCCAGCAGCCTGGGACTTCCCAGGGATACGCAGTATTTT,CASSLGLPRDTQYF
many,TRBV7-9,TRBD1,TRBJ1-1,TGTGCCAGCAGCTCGGGCGACAGGGCGAACACTGAAGCTTTCTTT,CASSSGDRANTEAFF